The clone carrying this TCR beta chain was seen only a few times. This sample's TCRbeta library carried unique molecular identifier barcodes. TCRdb re-called the PCR reads with MiXCR, one entry per CDR3 protein. The sample records about 270,000 distinct CDR3 sequences, roughly 9.5% being singletons. These data come from a study of T-cell reconstitution after alpha-beta-depleted transplantation in children. This specimen was PBMCs from the stem cell graft donor, taken from the stem cell graft. The origin of this receptor is a human donor who donated a stem cell graft to a child with SCID.

CDR3 region: CASNRRDLLGNEQFF. CDR3 nucleotide sequence: TGTGCCAGCAACCGCAGGGATCTTCTCGGCAATGAGCAGTTCTTC. The chain recombines TRBV2 with TRBJ2-1; tentative D call: TRBD1 (5 bases). V was cut by 7 bases and J by 6 bases, with 19 bases left in between. The CDR3 contains 15 residues. Germline loops: CDR1 SNHLY, CDR2 FYNNEI.